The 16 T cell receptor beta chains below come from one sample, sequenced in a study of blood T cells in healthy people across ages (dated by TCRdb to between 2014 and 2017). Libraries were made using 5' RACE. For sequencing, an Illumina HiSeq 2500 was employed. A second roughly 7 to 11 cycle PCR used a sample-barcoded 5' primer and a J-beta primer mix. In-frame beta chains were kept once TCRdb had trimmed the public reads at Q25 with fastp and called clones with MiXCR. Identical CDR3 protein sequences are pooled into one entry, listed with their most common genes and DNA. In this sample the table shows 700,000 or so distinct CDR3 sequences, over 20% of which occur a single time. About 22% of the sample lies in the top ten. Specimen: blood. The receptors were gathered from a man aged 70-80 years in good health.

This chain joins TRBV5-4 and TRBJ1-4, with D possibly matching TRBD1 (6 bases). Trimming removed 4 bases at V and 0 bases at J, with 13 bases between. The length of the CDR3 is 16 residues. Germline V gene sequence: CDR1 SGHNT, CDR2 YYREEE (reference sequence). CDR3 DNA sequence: TGTGCCAGCAGCATAGGGGGGGTCCCAACTAATGAAAAACTGTTTTTT. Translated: CASSIGGVPTNEKLFF.

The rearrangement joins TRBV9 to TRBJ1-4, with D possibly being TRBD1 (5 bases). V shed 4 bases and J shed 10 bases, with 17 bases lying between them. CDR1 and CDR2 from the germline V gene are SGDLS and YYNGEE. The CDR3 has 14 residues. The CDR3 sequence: CASSPGAYAGKLFF. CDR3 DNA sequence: TGTGCCAGCAGCCCCGGGGCCTACGCTGGAAAACTGTTTTTT.

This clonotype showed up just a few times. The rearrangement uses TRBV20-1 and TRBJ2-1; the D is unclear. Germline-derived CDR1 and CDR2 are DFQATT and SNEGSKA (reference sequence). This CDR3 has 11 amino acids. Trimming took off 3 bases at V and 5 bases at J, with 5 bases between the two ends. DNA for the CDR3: TGCAGTGCTAGGGATGACAATGAGCAGTTCTTC. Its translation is CSARDDNEQFF.

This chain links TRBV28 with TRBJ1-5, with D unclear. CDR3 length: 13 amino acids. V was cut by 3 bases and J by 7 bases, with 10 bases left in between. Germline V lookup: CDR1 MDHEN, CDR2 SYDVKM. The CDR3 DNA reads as TGTGCCAGCAGTTTCCCTAATAGGCAGCCCCAGCATTTT. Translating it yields CASSFPNRQPQHF. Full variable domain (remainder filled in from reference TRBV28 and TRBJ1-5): DVKVTQSSRYLVKRTGEKVFLECVQDMDHENMFWYRQDPGLGLRLIYFSYDVKMKEKGDIPEGYSVSREKKERFSLILESASTNQTSMYLCASSFPNRQPQHFGDGTRLSIL.

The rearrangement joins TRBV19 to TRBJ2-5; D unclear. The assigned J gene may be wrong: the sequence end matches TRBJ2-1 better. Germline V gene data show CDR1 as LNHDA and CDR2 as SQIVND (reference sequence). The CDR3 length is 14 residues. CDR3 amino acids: CASRTLRSFDEQFF. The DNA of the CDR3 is TGTGCCAGTAGAACCCTACGCAGTTTCGATGAGCAGTTCTTC.

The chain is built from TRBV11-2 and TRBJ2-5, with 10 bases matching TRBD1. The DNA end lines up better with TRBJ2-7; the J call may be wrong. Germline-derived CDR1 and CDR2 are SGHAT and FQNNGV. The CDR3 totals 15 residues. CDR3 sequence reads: CASSLDGQGAYEQYF. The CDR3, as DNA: TGTGCCAGCAGCTTAGACGGACAGGGGGCCTACGAGCAGTACTTC.

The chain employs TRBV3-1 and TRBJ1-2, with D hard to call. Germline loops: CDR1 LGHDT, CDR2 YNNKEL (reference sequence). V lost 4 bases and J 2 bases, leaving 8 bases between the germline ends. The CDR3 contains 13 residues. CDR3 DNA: TGTGCCAGCAGCCCCTTGGAGAACTATGGCTACACCTTC. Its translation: CASSPLENYGYTF.

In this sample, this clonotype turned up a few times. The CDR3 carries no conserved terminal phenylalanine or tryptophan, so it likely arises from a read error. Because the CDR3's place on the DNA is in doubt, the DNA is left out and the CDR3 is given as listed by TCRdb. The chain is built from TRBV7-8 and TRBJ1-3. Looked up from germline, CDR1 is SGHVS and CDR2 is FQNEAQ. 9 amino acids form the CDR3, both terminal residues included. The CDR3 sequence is CASSTRKKV.

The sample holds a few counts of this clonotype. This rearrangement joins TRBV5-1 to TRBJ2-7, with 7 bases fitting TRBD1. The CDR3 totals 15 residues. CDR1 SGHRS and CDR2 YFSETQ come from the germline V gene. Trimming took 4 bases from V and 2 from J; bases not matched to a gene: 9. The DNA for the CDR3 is TGCGCCAGCAGCCCCCTGACAGGGCTGGCCTACGAGCAGTACTTC. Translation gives CASSPLTGLAYEQYF.

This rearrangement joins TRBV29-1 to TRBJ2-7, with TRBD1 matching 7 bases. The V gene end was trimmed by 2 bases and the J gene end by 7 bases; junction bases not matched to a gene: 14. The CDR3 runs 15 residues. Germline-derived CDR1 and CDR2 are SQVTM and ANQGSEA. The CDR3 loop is CSVETRDSPSEEQYF. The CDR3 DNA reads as TGCAGCGTTGAAACCCGGGACAGTCCCTCGGAGGAGCAGTACTTC.

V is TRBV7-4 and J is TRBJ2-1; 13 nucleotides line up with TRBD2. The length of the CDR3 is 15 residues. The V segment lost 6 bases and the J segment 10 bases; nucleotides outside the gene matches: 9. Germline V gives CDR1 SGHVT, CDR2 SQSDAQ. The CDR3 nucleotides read TGTGCCAGCAGTCTTACTAGCGGGGGGGCTATGGAGCAGTTCTTC. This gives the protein CASSLTSGGAMEQFF. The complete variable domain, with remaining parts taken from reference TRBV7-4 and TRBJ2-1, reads GAGVSQSPRYKVAKRGRDVALRCDSISGHVTLYWYRQTLGQGSEVLTYSQSDAQRDKSGRPSGRFSAERPERSVSTLKIQRTEQGDSAVYLCASSLTSGGAMEQFFGPGTRLTVL.

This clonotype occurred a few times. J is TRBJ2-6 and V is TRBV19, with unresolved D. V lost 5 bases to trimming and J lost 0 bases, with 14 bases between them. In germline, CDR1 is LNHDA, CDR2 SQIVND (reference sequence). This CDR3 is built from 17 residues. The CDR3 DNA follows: TGTGCCAGTAGTTTAGTGCACAGCCTCTCTGGGGCCAACGTCCTGACTTTC. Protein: CASSLVHSLSGANVLTF.

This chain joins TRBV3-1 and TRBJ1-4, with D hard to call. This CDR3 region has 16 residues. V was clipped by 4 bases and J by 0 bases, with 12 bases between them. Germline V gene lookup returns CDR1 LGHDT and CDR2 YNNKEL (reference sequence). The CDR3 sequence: CASSLPYSATNEKLFF. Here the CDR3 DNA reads TGTGCCAGCAGCCTTCCCTACAGTGCAACTAATGAAAAACTGTTTTTT.

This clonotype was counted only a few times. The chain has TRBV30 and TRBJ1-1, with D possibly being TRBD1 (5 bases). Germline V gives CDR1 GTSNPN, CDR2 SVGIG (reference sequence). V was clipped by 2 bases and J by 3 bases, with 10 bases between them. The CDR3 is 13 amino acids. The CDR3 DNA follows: TGTGCCTGGAGTAGGGGTGTGGACACTGAAGCTTTCTTT. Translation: CAWSRGVDTEAFF.

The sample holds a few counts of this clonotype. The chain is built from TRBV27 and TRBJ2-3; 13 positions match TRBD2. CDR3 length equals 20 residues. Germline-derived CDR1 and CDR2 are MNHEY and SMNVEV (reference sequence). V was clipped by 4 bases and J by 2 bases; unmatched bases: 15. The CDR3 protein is CASSSRLAGGFLGPTDTQYF. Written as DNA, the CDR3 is TGTGCCAGCAGTTCCAGACTAGCGGGAGGCTTTCTTGGACCCACAGATACGCAGTATTTT.

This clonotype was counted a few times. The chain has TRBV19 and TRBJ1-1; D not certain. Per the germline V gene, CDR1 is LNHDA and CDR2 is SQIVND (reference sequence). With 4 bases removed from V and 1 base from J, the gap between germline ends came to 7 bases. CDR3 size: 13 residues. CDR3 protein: CASSTQRNTEAFF. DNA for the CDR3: TGTGCCAGTAGTACCCAACGGAACACTGAAGCTTTCTTT.